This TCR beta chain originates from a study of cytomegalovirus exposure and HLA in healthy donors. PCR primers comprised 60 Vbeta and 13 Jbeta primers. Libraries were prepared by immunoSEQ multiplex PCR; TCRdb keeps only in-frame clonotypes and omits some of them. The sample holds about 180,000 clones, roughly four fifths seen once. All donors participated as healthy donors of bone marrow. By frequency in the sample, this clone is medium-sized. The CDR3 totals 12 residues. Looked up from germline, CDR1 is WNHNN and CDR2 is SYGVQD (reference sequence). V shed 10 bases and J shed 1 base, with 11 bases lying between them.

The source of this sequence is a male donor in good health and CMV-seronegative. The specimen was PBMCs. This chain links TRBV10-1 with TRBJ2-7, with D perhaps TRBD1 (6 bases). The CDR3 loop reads CATSRGSYEQYF. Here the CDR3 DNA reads TGCGCCACAAGCAGGGGATCCTACGAGCAGTACTTC.